This entry lists 14 T cell receptor beta chains sequenced from one sample in a study of cytomegalovirus exposure and HLA in healthy donors. The PCR used 60 Vbeta and 13 Jbeta primers. This table comes from immunoSEQ multiplex PCR, and its TCRdb copy is limited to in-frame clones, with some not included. The sample lists 200,000 to 300,000 clones, approximately 84% seen once, with roughly 2% in the top ten. Sequencing was carried out using PBMCs. These receptors were taken from a woman aged 35 to 49 in good health and CMV-seropositive.

The chain is built from TRBV6-1 and TRBJ1-1; TRBD1 matches at 7 bases. The CDR3 covers 14 residues. CDR1 and CDR2 (germline): MNHNS, SASEGT. J lost 0 bases, V lost 8 bases, and 6 bases had no gene match. Here the CDR3 DNA reads TGTGCCAGCGTAGACAGGGCAATGAACACTGAAGCTTTCTTT. This encodes CASVDRAMNTEAFF.

This CDR3 is CASSPTGGLISEQFF. The CDR3 region has the DNA TGTGCCAGCAGTCCGACAGGGGGCCTAATATCTGAGCAGTTCTTC. The genes are TRBV28 and TRBJ2-1, with 10 nucleotides matching TRBD1. The CDR3 is made up of 15 amino acids. Trimming at V came to 5 bases and at J to 9 bases, leaving 10 bases not matched to a gene. Germline CDR1 reads MDHEN; CDR2 reads SYDVKM.

DNA for the CDR3: TGTGCCAGCAGTTCGTGGGGGGGACGAGGCCAAGAGACCCAGTACTTC. Its translation: CASSSWGGRGQETQYF. J is TRBJ2-5 and V is TRBV27; 7 bases fit TRBD2. CDR1 and CDR2 (germline): MNHEY, SMNVEV (reference sequence). V shed 4 bases and J 1 base; nucleotides not matched to a gene: 9. The CDR3 is 16 amino acids.

J is TRBJ1-2 and V is TRBV6-4; 7 bases map to TRBD1. Unmatched junction bases numbered 4, after V lost 0 bases and J lost 6 bases. This CDR3 comprises 14 residues. Germline V lookup: CDR1 MRHNA, CDR2 SNTAGT. CDR3 sequence (DNA): TGTGCCAGCAGTGACTCCTACAGGGGAAATGGCTACACCTTC. It specifies CASSDSYRGNGYTF.

This clone came up a few times. The chain employs TRBV7-9 and TRBJ1-3; possibly TRBD1 for D (5 bases). Trimming took off 1 base at V and 7 bases at J, with 11 bases between the two ends. There are 14 residues in the CDR3. From germline, CDR1 is SEHNR and CDR2 FQNEAQ (reference sequence). The CDR3 DNA sequence: TGTGCCAGCAGCTTAGATTCTAGGGGCAACACCATATATTTT. Protein product: CASSLDSRGNTIYF.

V is TRBV28 and J is TRBJ2-7, with 12 bases lining up with TRBD2. CDR3 length: 14 amino acids. V shed 3 bases, J shed 4 bases, and the junction held 1 base outside the gene matches. Per germline, CDR1 MDHEN and CDR2 SYDVKM. CDR3 sequence: CASSFGTSGYEQYF. CDR3 in DNA: TGTGCCAGCAGTTTCGGGACTAGCGGGTACGAGCAGTACTTC.

The CDR3 region is CASRGTANTEAFF. The CDR3 DNA sequence: TGTGCCAGTCGGGGGACTGCGAACACTGAAGCTTTCTTT. The gene calls are TRBV19 and TRBJ1-1, with D maybe TRBD1 (5 bases). V was trimmed by 8 bases and J by 1 base, leaving 11 bases between them. The CDR3 covers 13 residues. CDR1 is LNHDA and CDR2 is SQIVND in the germline V gene (reference sequence). Combining the CDR3 with reference TRBV19 and TRBJ1-1 gives the whole variable domain DGGITQSPKYLFRKEGQNVTLSCEQNLNHDAMYWYRQDPGQGLRLIYYSQIVNDFQKGDIAEGYSVSREKKESFPLTVTSAQKNPTAFYLCASRGTANTEAFFGQGTRLTVV.

V and J are TRBV18 and TRBJ2-5; D ambiguous. Deletions cut 0 bases from V and 1 base from J, with 6 bases between. The CDR3 is 14 amino acids. Germline V CDR1 and CDR2: KGHSH, LQKENI. The CDR3 loop reads CASSPPPIQETQYF. The CDR3 nucleotides read TGTGCCAGCTCACCACCGCCTATCCAAGAGACCCAGTACTTC.

This chain links TRBV11-2 with TRBJ2-7; 7 bases map to TRBD1. This CDR3 is 17 amino acids long. Looked up from germline, CDR1 is SGHAT and CDR2 is FQNNGV. V lost 5 bases, J lost 0 bases, and 13 bases stayed unmatched. In nucleotides, the CDR3 is TGTGCCAGCAGCCCAACTCTGGAGACAGGGAGCTCCTACGAGCAGTACTTC. Residues: CASSPTLETGSSYEQYF. The full variable domain, completed using reference TRBV11-2 and TRBJ2-7, is EAGVAQSPRYKIIEKRQSVAFWCNPISGHATLYWYQQILGQGPKLLIQFQNNGVVDDSQLPKDRFSAERLKGVDSTLKIQPAKLEDSAVYLCASSPTLETGSSYEQYFGPGTRLTVT.

This clone was seen more than once but under ten times. The chain carries TRBV7-8 and TRBJ2-7; 8 positions agree with TRBD1. V was clipped by 5 bases and J by 1 base; unmatched bases: 4. Germline CDR1 reads SGHVS; CDR2 reads FQNEAQ. This CDR3 is built from 14 residues. CDR3 residues: CASSEDRGSYEQYF. DNA of the CDR3: TGTGCCAGCAGCGAAGACAGGGGTTCCTACGAGCAGTACTTC.

The table lists this clone with a few counts. The genes are TRBV11-3 and TRBJ2-7; 12 nucleotides match TRBD2. Losses at the gene ends were 1 base for V and 3 bases for J; bases not matched to a gene: 10. CDR1 and CDR2 (germline): SGHNT, YENEEA. CDR3 size: 18 residues. CDR3 bases: TGTGCCAGCAGCTTAGTGTCCCCACTAGCGGGAGGTCTCTACGAGCAGTACTTC. It encodes CASSLVSPLAGGLYEQYF.

This chain uses TRBV7-6 with TRBJ2-1; a possible D gene is TRBD1 (5 bases). CDR3 length: 17 amino acids. Trimming stripped 0 bases from V and 7 bases from J, with 19 bases between. CDR1 is SGHVS, CDR2 FNYEAQ, per germline. The CDR3 sequence is CASSLAVRAVPRNEQFF. Written as DNA, the CDR3 is TGTGCCAGCAGCTTAGCCGTCAGGGCCGTTCCGCGGAATGAGCAGTTCTTC. The complete variable domain, with remaining parts taken from reference TRBV7-6 and TRBJ2-1, reads GAGVSQSPRYKVTKRGQDVALRCDPISGHVSLYWYRQALGQGPEFLTYFNYEAQQDKSGLPNDRFSAERPEGSISTLTIQRTEQRDSAMYRCASSLAVRAVPRNEQFFGPGTRLTVL.

V and J are TRBV9 and TRBJ1-5; 7 bases agree with TRBD1. CDR1 is SGDLS, CDR2 YYNGEE, per germline. This CDR3 contains 14 residues. The ends lost 7 bases at V and 4 bases at J; junction bases unmatched: 8. CDR3 sequence reads: CASGRTGENQPQHF. In nucleotides, the CDR3 is TGTGCCAGCGGGAGGACAGGAGAAAATCAGCCCCAGCATTTT.

The gene calls are TRBV7-2 and TRBJ2-1, with D possibly TRBD1 on 6 matching bases. The CDR3 has 15 amino acids. Germline-derived CDR1 and CDR2 are SGHTA and FQGNSA. V gave up 10 bases and J gave up 0 bases, with 16 bases separating them. The CDR3, as DNA: TGTGCCACCGGGAAAGCAGGGGTCTCCTACAATGAGCAGTTCTTC. Its protein product is CATGKAGVSYNEQFF.